A selection of T cell receptor beta chains follows, all from one sample in a study of regulatory and conventional T cells in RAG deficiency. Libraries were prepared by immunoSEQ multiplex PCR; TCRdb keeps only in-frame clonotypes and omits some of them. The repertoire consists of 30,000 to 35,000 clones, with around 90% occurring once and the leading ten covering under 5.5%. These data were also filed under a second study, of regulatory T cells.

The sequenced material came from CD8+ T cells sorted from blood. These receptors originate from a human donor in good health. The CDR3 runs from the conserved cysteine through the conserved F or W. A D gene is named only where the DNA matches it firmly. Clone size appears in some rows only: once, few, many, or a class for an expanded clone.

j_call clone_size v_call d_call cdr3_nt cdr3_aa
TRBJ2-7 few TRBV5-4 TRBD1 TGCGCCAGCAACTCCGGGACAGGTATCAACGAGCAGTACTTC CASNSGTGINEQYF
TRBJ1-1 . TRBV7-2 . TGTGCCAGCAGCTTGAACTCAGATATGAACACTGAAGCTTTCTTT CASSLNSDMNTEAFF
TRBJ2-2 . TRBV7-3 . TGTGCCAGCAGTATCGGGTCCGGGGAGCTGTTTTTT CASSIGSGELFF
TRBJ2-3 . TRBV11-2 . TGTGCCAGCAGCTTAGAGGCAGGTGAGGGCACAGATACGCAGTATTTT CASSLEAGEGTDTQYF
TRBJ2-1 . TRBV7-2 . TGTGCCAGCAGCTTCCGGGACTGGCCGAATGAGCAGTTCTTC CASSFRDWPNEQFF
TRBJ2-3 . TRBV7-9 TRBD2 TGTGCCAGCAGCCAAGGGCTAGCGGGGGCTGGGGGTACGCAGTATTTT CASSQGLAGAGGTQYF
TRBJ2-1 . TRBV7-9 TRBD2 TGTGCCAGCAGCGTCGCGAGCGGGACCGCCAATGAGCAGTTCTTC CASSVASGTANEQFF
TRBJ1-2 . TRBV6-8 TRBD1 TGTGCCAGCAGACTCCAGGGGGCAGGGAATGGCTACACCTTC CASRLQGAGNGYTF
TRBJ2-1 . TRBV5-6 . TGTGCCAGCGCTCTCTACAATGAGCAGTTCTTC CASALYNEQFF
TRBJ2-4 . TRBV7-9 . TGTGCCAGCAGCCTAGAGTTAGCCAAAAACATTCAGTACTTC CASSLELAKNIQYF
TRBJ2-3 . TRBV4-2 TRBD2 TGTGCCAGCAGCCAAGATAGCGGGGGGGCGGATACGCAGTATTTT CASSQDSGGADTQYF
TRBJ1-2 . TRBV27 TRBD1 TGTGCCAGCAGTCCCCGGACAGGGGGCGGCTATGGCTACACCTTC CASSPRTGGGYGYTF
TRBJ1-4 . TRBV10-3 TRBD1 TGTGCCATCAGCCCAGGGGGTTCTAATGAAAAACTGTTTTTT CAISPGGSNEKLFF
TRBJ2-1 . TRBV7-9 . TGTGCCAGCAGCTACCGGGACGATATTAACAATGAGCAGTTCTTC CASSYRDDINNEQFF
TRBJ1-3 . TRBV10-3 . TGTGCCATCGAGACTGTGGGACACTCTGGAAACACCATATATTTT CAIETVGHSGNTIYF
TRBJ1-1 . TRBV2 . TGTGCCAGCAGTGGATTTGGCGACAGCCGTAAAGCTTTCTTT CASSGFGDSRKAFF
TRBJ2-7 . TRBV27 . TGTGCCAGCAGTTTGAGAGCTAGCTACGAGCAGTACTTC CASSLRASYEQYF
TRBJ2-3 once TRBV7-9 . TGTGCCAGCAGCCTAGCTAACAGGGTTGGAATAGATACGCAGTATTTT CASSLANRVGIDTQYF
TRBJ2-7 . TRBV6-5 TRBD1 TGTGCCAGTAGTTACGGGACAGGGGGCTCCTACGAGCAGTACTTC CASSYGTGGSYEQYF
TRBJ2-7 . TRBV5-6 . TGTGCCAGCAGCCAACGCCGAGACATGCAATACGAGCAGTACTTC CASSQRRDMQYEQYF
TRBJ1-2 . TRBV7-9 . TGTGCCAGCAGCTTGCCAGGCCCGGGGAGTAGCTACACCTTC CASSLPGPGSSYTF
TRBJ2-5 . TRBV9 . TGTGCCAGCAGCGTAGGGGACGGGGAACAAGAGACCCAGTACTTC CASSVGDGEQETQYF
TRBJ2-7 . TRBV7-6 . TGTGCCAGCAGCGGCAGTACGGGGGACGAGCAGTACTTC CASSGSTGDEQYF
TRBJ1-1 . TRBV18 TRBD1 TGTGCCAGCTCCGGGACAGGGGTATCGGAGACTGAAGCTTTCTTT CASSGTGVSETEAFF
TRBJ2-7 . TRBV27 TRBD2 TGTGCCAGCAGTTTATACGGACTAGCGGGAGCCTACGAGCAGTACTTC CASSLYGLAGAYEQYF
TRBJ2-5 . TRBV27 . TGTGCCAGCAGTCCGGTGGGCGGAGAGACCCAGTACTTC CASSPVGGETQYF
TRBJ2-1 . TRBV6-5 . TGTGCCAGCAGTTACGGGGTTGGATCCTACAATGAGCAGTTCTTC CASSYGVGSYNEQFF
TRBJ1-4 . TRBV9 TRBD1 TGTGCCAGCAGCGAGAATTTGGGACAGGGTCCCGAAAAACTGTTTTTT CASSENLGQGPEKLFF
TRBJ1-4 . TRBV18 . TGTGCCAGCTCACCAGAGACAGTCCAACCACATGAAAAACTGTTTTTT CASSPETVQPHEKLFF
TRBJ2-2 . TRBV27 TRBD1 TGTGCCAGCAGCGATTACGGGACAGACACCGGGGAGCTGTTTTTT CASSDYGTDTGELFF
TRBJ1-1 . TRBV19 . TGTGCCAGCAGTGCTTCGACAGGAGTAAACACTGAAGCTTTCTTT CASSASTGVNTEAFF
TRBJ2-7 . TRBV29-1 TRBD1 TGCAGCGTTCGTTTCCAGGGGGCCTACGAGCAGTACTTC CSVRFQGAYEQYF
TRBJ2-3 . TRBV9 . TGTGCCAGCAGTCCGCGGGGAGATACGCAGTATTTT CASSPRGDTQYF
TRBJ1-2 . TRBV7-9 . TGTGCCAGCAGCTCGGACGCCCGCCAGGAGGGCTACACCTTC CASSSDARQEGYTF
TRBJ1-1 once TRBV7-9 . TGTGCCAGCAGCTTTCCGAAGAACACTGAAGCTTTCTTT CASSFPKNTEAFF
TRBJ1-2 . TRBV2 TRBD1 TGTGCCAGCAGGGACGGACAGGGCGGCTACACCTTC CASRDGQGGYTF
TRBJ2-3 . TRBV21-1 . TGTGCCAGCAGCAGCCTCACTGAGGTATTCACAGATACGCAGTATTTT CASSSLTEVFTDTQYF
TRBJ1-2 . TRBV11-2 . TGTGCCAGCAGCTTAATGAGCTATGGCTACACCTTC CASSLMSYGYTF
TRBJ1-3 . TRBV7-3 . TGTGCCAGCAGCTTGACCCCTGGGGGAAACACCATATATTTT CASSLTPGGNTIYF
TRBJ1-1 . TRBV5-1 . TGCGCCAGCACATGGGACGGATCTTTGAACACTGAAGCTTTCTTT CASTWDGSLNTEAFF
TRBJ1-4 . TRBV7-2 TRBD1 TGTGCCAGCAGCTTCTACAGGGGAAAGAATGAAAAACTGTTTTTT CASSFYRGKNEKLFF
TRBJ2-1 . TRBV4-1 . TGCGCCAGCAGCCACCAGCCCCACAATGAGCAGTTCTTC CASSHQPHNEQFF
TRBJ1-4 . TRBV7-8 . TGTGCCAGCAGCGCGAAGGGAGGGAGTAATGAAAAACTGTTTTTT CASSAKGGSNEKLFF
TRBJ2-5 . TRBV5-6 . TGTGCCAGCAGCTTGGTTCAGGAGAACGAAGAGACCCAGTACTTC CASSLVQENEETQYF
TRBJ1-1 . TRBV21-1 . TGTGCCAGCAGCAAATCTCCACGACAGGGGTGTATGAAGAACACTGAAGCTTTCTTT CASSKSPRQGCMKNTEAFF
TRBJ2-6 . TRBV21-1 . TGTGCCAGCAGGCCCTGTAGCTCTGGGGCCAACGTCCTGACTTTC CASRPCSSGANVLTF